This T cell receptor (beta chain) was recorded in a study of T cell responses to AZD1222 COVID-19 vaccine. Study-wide points: It should be noted that donors were predominantly white British and more often female, and clonal diversity was possibly underestimated.

Assay: immunoSEQ multiplex PCR; the TCRdb copy retains only in-frame clones and omits some. The repertoire holds over 65,000 clones, roughly 86% seen once, with about 7% in the top ten. Germline V gene data show CDR1 as MNHEY and CDR2 as SMNVEV (reference sequence). V was cut by 5 bases and J by 5 bases, with 15 bases left in between. The CDR3 extends over 14 amino acids. About this clone: Its antigen is not identified.

The clonotype was recovered from an adult who received the AZD1222 COVID-19 vaccine. Source: peripheral blood, taken 28 days after the second AZD1222 dose. V gene TRBV27 combines with J gene TRBJ2-5, with D perhaps TRBD1 or TRBD2 (5 bases each). The CDR3 region is CASSARLGVETQYF. CDR3 sequence (DNA): TGTGCCAGCAGTGCCCGACTGGGGGTGGAGACCCAGTACTTC.